The rows below give T cell receptor beta chains drawn from one sample of a study of radiation and T cells in renal cell carcinoma. Only in-frame clones appear in the TCRdb table, and some are missing; sequencing was by immunoSEQ multiplex PCR. The sample has more than 20,000 clones; 80% are singletons. Source: blood, taken from a patient whose treatment included radiotherapy and nephrectomy. Every receptor here comes from a man between 60 and 70 years old with renal cell carcinoma. Each CDR3 is given with its conserved first and last residue. Fields, in order: D gene, clone size, V gene, J gene, CDR3 protein, CDR3 DNA. A D gene is named only where the DNA matches it firmly. Clone size, where shown, is once, few, many, or a class for clones that have expanded.

-,-,TRBV25-1,TRBJ1-3,CASSSFRWGKCNTIYF,TGTGCCAGCAGCTCCTTCCGTTGGGGTAAATGTAACACCATATATTTT
TRBD1,-,TRBV2,TRBJ2-7,CAGSGTGATEQYF,TGTGCCGGATCCGGGACAGGGGCCACCGAGCAGTACTTC
TRBD1,-,TRBV5-1,TRBJ1-1,CASSFQKQGNHTEAFF,TGCGCCAGCAGCTTCCAGAAACAGGGGAATCACACTGAAGCTTTCTTT
-,once,TRBV9,TRBJ2-2,CASSASRGTGSGELFF,TGTGCCAGCAGCGCCTCAAGGGGAACGGGCTCCGGGGAGCTGTTTTTT
TRBD2,-,TRBV12-5,TRBJ2-7,CASGASGGNEQYF,TGTGCTAGTGGTGCGTCGGGAGGGAACGAGCAGTACTTC
-,once,TRBV7-3,TRBJ2-3,CASSPDFWTDTQYF,TGTGCCAGCAGCCCCGACTTCTGGACAGATACGCAGTATTTT
TRBD2,-,TRBV2,TRBJ2-7,CASRRGLAGPLSYEQYF,TGTGCCAGCAGAAGGGGCCTAGCGGGACCCTTATCCTACGAGCAGTACTTC
-,-,TRBV30,TRBJ2-7,CAWGRMTYEQYF,TGTGCCTGGGGGCGGATGACCTACGAGCAGTACTTC
-,-,TRBV10-3,TRBJ2-5,CAISVGGPQYF,TGTGCCATCAGTGTTGGGGGTCCCCAGTACTTC
-,many,TRBV7-9,TRBJ1-5,CASSSDGAGDQPQHF,TGTGCCAGCAGCTCCGATGGGGCGGGGGATCAGCCCCAGCATTTT
-,-,TRBV6-5,TRBJ2-2,CASSYRSTGELFF,TGTGCCAGCAGTTACCGGAGCACCGGGGAGCTGTTTTTT
-,few,TRBV9,TRBJ1-6,CASHGGSPSSYNSPLHF,TGTGCCAGCCATGGGGGGTCTCCGAGCTCCTATAATTCACCCCTCCACTTT
-,-,TRBV5-4,TRBJ2-5,CASSLEAEVETQYF,TGTGCCAGCAGCTTGGAGGCGGAGGTGGAGACCCAGTACTTC
TRBD1,-,TRBV7-2,TRBJ2-2,CASSPGQGNTGELFF,TGTGCCAGCAGCCCGGGACAGGGGAACACCGGGGAGCTGTTTTTT
-,-,TRBV9,TRBJ2-7,CASSVDPSSYEQYF,TGTGCCAGCAGCGTAGATCCCAGCTCCTACGAGCAGTACTTC
TRBD2,-,TRBV4-1,TRBJ2-1,CASSQEIAGVNEQFF,TGCGCCAGCAGCCAAGAAATAGCGGGAGTTAATGAGCAGTTCTTC
-,-,TRBV9,TRBJ1-1,CASSATYGQRASEAFF,TGTGCCAGCAGCGCTACCTATGGACAACGTGCCAGTGAAGCTTTCTTT